The sequence of this T cell receptor beta chain was determined in a study of T cell responses to AZD1222 COVID-19 vaccine. Study observations and caveats: As reported, nearly half of all spike-specific TCRs target variant regions that are unmutated.

With respect to this clone: Its antigen is unknown.

Repertoires were generated with immunoSEQ multiplex PCR, while TCRdb's copy carries only in-frame clones and drops some. Altogether 95,000 to 100,000 clones are present, around 84% being singletons, with the ten largest covering roughly 1.4%. Per germline, CDR1 SNHLY and CDR2 FYNNEI. The CDR3 covers 15 residues. The V segment lost 4 bases and the J segment 1 base; nucleotides outside the gene matches: 4. The source of this sequence is an adult in good health. The gene calls are TRBV2 and TRBJ1-2; 9 nucleotides align to TRBD1. The source material was peripheral blood, sampled on day 0 of AZD1222 vaccination. CDR3: CASSARDRDNYGYTF. CDR3 DNA sequence: TGTGCCAGCAGTGCCCGGGACAGGGATAACTATGGCTACACCTTC.